The sequence of this T cell receptor (beta chain) was determined in a study of post-analysis software for immune sequencing data. Sequencing libraries made from TCR beta cDNA carried unique molecular identifiers. Each sample of roughly 0.85 to 11 million input T cells yielded 500,000 or so cDNA molecules, so each molecule approximated one T cell. Using its own MiXCR run on the PCR reads, TCRdb lists one record per CDR3 protein. The sample has some 800,000 distinct CDR3 sequences, 35% to 55% seen once. Sequencing used blood. The TCR originated in a girl aged 5-17 years with multiple sclerosis.

CDR3 region: CASRPTSGNNEQYF. The CDR3 DNA follows: TGTGCCAGCAGACCGACTAGCGGGAACAATGAGCAGTACTTC. The chain is built from TRBV6-5 and TRBJ2-1; 11 nucleotides agree with TRBD2. The J call is in doubt because the DNA end fits TRBJ2-7 better. The CDR3 is 14 residues long. Germline V lookup: CDR1 MNHEY, CDR2 SVGAGI.